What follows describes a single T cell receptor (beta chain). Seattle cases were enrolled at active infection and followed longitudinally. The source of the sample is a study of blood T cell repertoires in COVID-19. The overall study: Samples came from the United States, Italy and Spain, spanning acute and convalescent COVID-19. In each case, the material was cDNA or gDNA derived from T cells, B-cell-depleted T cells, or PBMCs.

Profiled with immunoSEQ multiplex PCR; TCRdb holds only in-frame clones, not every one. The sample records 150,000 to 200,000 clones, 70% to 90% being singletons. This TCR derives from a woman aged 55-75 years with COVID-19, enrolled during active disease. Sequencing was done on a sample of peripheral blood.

In DNA, the CDR3 is TGTGCCAGCAGCCTTTTCCCGGGGGGAGATACGCAGTATTTT. It codes for CASSLFPGGDTQYF. The V and J genes are TRBV3-1 (or the pseudogene TRBV3-2) and TRBJ2-3, with 7 bases that match TRBD2. The V segment lost 4 bases and the J segment 5 bases; nucleotides outside the gene matches: 6. In germline, CDR1 is LGHDT, CDR2 YNNKEL (reference sequence). This CDR3 spans 14 amino acids.